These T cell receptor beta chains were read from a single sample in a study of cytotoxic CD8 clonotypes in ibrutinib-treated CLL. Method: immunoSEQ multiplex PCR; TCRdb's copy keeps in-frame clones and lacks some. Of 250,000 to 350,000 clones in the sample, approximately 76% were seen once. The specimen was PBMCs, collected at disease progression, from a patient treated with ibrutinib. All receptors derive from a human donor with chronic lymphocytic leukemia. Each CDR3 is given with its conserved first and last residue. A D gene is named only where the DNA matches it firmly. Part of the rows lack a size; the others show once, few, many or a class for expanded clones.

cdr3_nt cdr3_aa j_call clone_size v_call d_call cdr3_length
TGTGCCAGCAGTTTATTGGGACCCACAGCAGATACGCAGTATTTT CASSLLGPTADTQYF TRBJ2-3 - TRBV27 - 15
TGTGCCAGCAGCGCTCTGGGACTAGCGGACGAGCAGTACTTC CASSALGLADEQYF TRBJ2-7 - TRBV7-2 TRBD2 14
TGTGCCAGCAGCTTCGACAGGGGATATGGCTACACCTTC CASSFDRGYGYTF TRBJ1-2 - TRBV11-2 TRBD1 13
TGTGCCAGCGGGGCGGGACATCAAGAGACCCAGTACTTC CASGAGHQETQYF TRBJ2-5 once TRBV2 - 13
TGTGCCAGCAGCCTCGGACTAGCGGGAGGAGGAATGGATACGCAGTATTTT CASSLGLAGGGMDTQYF TRBJ2-3 - TRBV6-4 TRBD2 17
TGTGCCAGTAGTATAGGGGCTTCACAGGGTAGCTCCTATAATTCACCCCTCCACTTT CASSIGASQGSSYNSPLHF TRBJ1-6 - TRBV19 - 19
TGTGCCAGCAGCTCCCTAGCGGGGGGGTCCTACGAGCAGTACTTC CASSSLAGGSYEQYF TRBJ2-7 - TRBV2 TRBD2 15
TGCGCCAGCAGCTTGGAGGGGACAGGGGGAGAAGAGCAGTACTTC CASSLEGTGGEEQYF TRBJ2-7 - TRBV5-1 TRBD1 15
TGCAGCGTTATACTAGCGGGAGCTCCCAATGAGCAGTTCTTC CSVILAGAPNEQFF TRBJ2-1 - TRBV29-1 TRBD2 14
TGTGCCAGCAGGGGAGTGGGTGTCACTGAAGCTTTCTTT CASRGVGVTEAFF TRBJ1-1 - TRBV27 - 13
TGTGCCAGCAGTCCCGGGACAGGCACTGAAGCTTTCTTT CASSPGTGTEAFF TRBJ1-1 - TRBV27 TRBD1 13
TGTGCCATCCGGCCGAACACCGGGGAGCTGTTTTTT CAIRPNTGELFF TRBJ2-2 - TRBV10-3 - 12
TGCAGCGTTGTGACTAGCGGCCAAGAGACCCAGTACTTC CSVVTSGQETQYF TRBJ2-5 - TRBV29-1 TRBD2 13
TGTGCCAGCAGCTTAGTGCCAGGGGCGAACACTGAAGCTTTCTTT CASSLVPGANTEAFF TRBJ1-1 - TRBV7-2 - 15
TGCGCCAGCAGCCGCCTCGATGATGAGCAGTTCTTC CASSRLDDEQFF TRBJ2-1 - TRBV4-1 - 12
TGTGCCAGCAGTTCGACTGGGGCAGGAGTGGGGTATGGCTACACCTTC CASSSTGAGVGYGYTF TRBJ1-2 - TRBV27 - 16
TGTGCCAGCAATTCGCAGGGGACTAACAATGAGCAGTTCTTC CASNSQGTNNEQFF TRBJ2-1 - TRBV28 - 14
TGTGCCAGCAGCCAACTCGGGCCGTCGGCGGGGACCTGGAGCACTGAAGCTTTCTTT CASSQLGPSAGTWSTEAFF TRBJ1-1 - TRBV4-2 - 19
TGTGCCAGCAGCCACCCGCAAACGGGACTAGCGGGCTCCTACGAGCAGTACTTC CASSHPQTGLAGSYEQYF TRBJ2-7 - TRBV4-2 TRBD2 18
TGTGCCAGCAGCAAACGGACAGGGGGGGTAGAGACCCAGTACTTC CASSKRTGGVETQYF TRBJ2-5 - TRBV7-2 TRBD1 15
TGTGCCAGCAGCTTGGCCCCCACCGGGGAGCTGTTTTTT CASSLAPTGELFF TRBJ2-2 - TRBV5-4 - 13
TGTGCCAGCAGCCAAGATCTTGGGTGGGGGTGGAGCACTGAAGCTTTCTTT CASSQDLGWGWSTEAFF TRBJ1-1 - TRBV4-2 - 17
TGTGCCACCAGCAGAGATTCCGGTAGGAACACCGGGGAGCTGTTTTTT CATSRDSGRNTGELFF TRBJ2-2 few TRBV15 - 16
TGCGCCAGCAGCCAAGATGCGGGGGGCTGGAGCACCGGGGAGCTGTTTTTT CASSQDAGGWSTGELFF TRBJ2-2 - TRBV4-1 TRBD2 17
TGCGCCAGCAGTCACCAGCGCGGCCCCCTCAATGAGCAGTTCTTC CASSHQRGPLNEQFF TRBJ2-1 once TRBV23-1 - 15
TGTGCCAGCAGCCAAGTCTTAGCGGGGGTGCCTCAAGAGACCCAGTACTTC CASSQVLAGVPQETQYF TRBJ2-5 - TRBV4-2 TRBD2 17
TGCGCCAGCCAGCGGACAGGGTCCTACGAGCAGTACTTC CASQRTGSYEQYF TRBJ2-7 - TRBV5-1 TRBD1 13
TGCGCCAGCAGCATAAGAGACCTAGGTTACGAGCAGTACTTC CASSIRDLGYEQYF TRBJ2-7 few TRBV23-1 - 14
TGTGCCAGCACTACAGGGCCCACCGGGGAGCTGTTTTTT CASTTGPTGELFF TRBJ2-2 - TRBV6-1 - 13
TGCGCCAGCAGAGTGGACGGTAGCAATCAGCCCCAGCATTTT CASRVDGSNQPQHF TRBJ1-5 - TRBV5-1 - 14
TGTGCCAGTAGTATATCAGGGGGCCTTGGTAGCAATCAGCCCCAGCATTTT CASSISGGLGSNQPQHF TRBJ1-5 - TRBV19 TRBD1 17
TGTGCCAGCAGCTTAGCGTATGGGGTGAATTCAGGTGGCTACACCTTC CASSLAYGVNSGGYTF TRBJ1-2 - TRBV7-8 - 16
TGTGCCAGCAGTTACGGAGCAGGGACAATGGGGTACGAGCAGTACTTC CASSYGAGTMGYEQYF TRBJ2-7 - TRBV6-5 - 16
TGTGCCAGCAGCTTGAGAACCCCCGGGGAGCTGTTTTTT CASSLRTPGELFF TRBJ2-2 few TRBV5-6 - 13
TGTGCCAGCAGCCCTTCGGGACTAGCGGTCACCGGGGAGCTGTTTTTT CASSPSGLAVTGELFF TRBJ2-2 - TRBV4-2 TRBD2 16
TGTGCCAGTAGTCACCACAGCACCGGGGAGCTGTTTTTT CASSHHSTGELFF TRBJ2-2 - TRBV19 - 13
TGTGCCAGCAGCGTAGGGACTAGCGGGGACTTGGAGACCCAGTACTTC CASSVGTSGDLETQYF TRBJ2-5 - TRBV9 TRBD2 16
TGTGCCAGCTCTCCAGGACTAGCGGGAGTTTCCTACAATGAGCAGTTCTTC CASSPGLAGVSYNEQFF TRBJ2-1 - TRBV18 TRBD2 17
TGTGCCAGCAGCCCGGGACTAGCGCCCAGGGAGCAGTACTTC CASSPGLAPREQYF TRBJ2-7 once TRBV7-2 TRBD2 14
TGTGCCAGCACGATGGGAAGGGGTAGCTACAATGAGCAGTTCTTC CASTMGRGSYNEQFF TRBJ2-1 once TRBV2 - 15
TGCGCCAGCAGCTTAGTACTAGCGGGGACAAACTACGAGCAGTACTTC CASSLVLAGTNYEQYF TRBJ2-7 - TRBV5-1 TRBD2 16
TGTGCCAGCAGCTTAGTGGGACAGGGTTTCAATGAGCAGTTCTTC CASSLVGQGFNEQFF TRBJ2-1 - TRBV7-9 TRBD1 15
TGTGCCAGCAGCTTAGAGTACAGGACAGCCGTCAACTATGGCTACACCTTC CASSLEYRTAVNYGYTF TRBJ1-2 - TRBV7-8 - 17
TGTGCCAGCAGCACCACGCAGGGGGCGGGAAACACCATATATTTT CASSTTQGAGNTIYF TRBJ1-3 - TRBV13 TRBD1 15
TGTGCCAGCACAGGGAACACTGAAGCTTTCTTT CASTGNTEAFF TRBJ1-1 - TRBV6-5 - 11
TGCGCCAGCAGCTCCCGACAGGGCCAGGGAGATACGCAGTATTTT CASSSRQGQGDTQYF TRBJ2-3 few TRBV4-1 TRBD1 15
TGTGCCAGCAGTCCCTCTGGAAACACCATATATTTT CASSPSGNTIYF TRBJ1-3 - TRBV6-5 - 12
TGTGCCAGCAGCTTTTCTCGGATCTGGGGAACCGGGGAGCTGTTTTTT CASSFSRIWGTGELFF TRBJ2-2 - TRBV7-9 - 16